These 28 T cell receptor beta chains originate from one sample sequenced in a study of CXCR3-negative and CXCR3-positive naive CD8 T cells. Study results and caveats: Against CXCR3-negative naive cells, CXCR3-positive naive cells showed more hydrophobic TRB CDR3s.

The antigens these receptors bind are not known. Through 5' RACE with UMI labels, the TRB cDNA libraries were prepared. After re-calling the 5' RACE reads, TCRdb lists one entry per CDR3 protein, DNA absent. The sample table includes approximately 90,000 distinct CDR3 sequences. Sequences were obtained from naive CXCR3+ CD8+ T cells from blood. Specified subset: CD45RO-CCR7+CD27+CD95- naive CD8+ T cells expressing CXCR3 (TNR3+). The receptors were gathered from a human donor in good health. Some clones in this sample may be carry-over from other donors' samples.

The CDR3 sequence: CASSLQRRVYEQYF. The chain couples TRBV28 to TRBJ2-7; TCRdb gives TRBD1 as the D gene, but with no DNA this cannot be confirmed. The CDR3 is 14 amino acids. Looked up from germline, CDR1 is MDHEN and CDR2 is SYDVKM.

The chain carries TRBV29-1 and TRBJ2-7; TCRdb's assignment of TRBD2 cannot be checked, as there is no DNA. Germline CDR1 SQVTM, CDR2 ANQGSEA. This CDR3 is 14 amino acids long. The CDR3 region is CSVELSGSSYEQYF.

This rearrangement joins TRBV6-6 to TRBJ2-5; the TRBD1 assignment by TCRdb is unverifiable without DNA. Germline V gene data show CDR1 as MNHNY and CDR2 as SVGAGI (reference sequence). CDR3 length: 15 amino acids. The CDR3 loop is CASTPRAWTEETQYF.

CDR3 region: CASSGDAGVDPPAKNIQYF. The chain recombines TRBV28 with TRBJ2-4; the D call of TRBD1 rests on TCRdb alone, since no DNA is present to check it. Per the germline V gene, CDR1 is MDHEN and CDR2 is SYDVKM. The CDR3 contains 19 residues. Complete variable domain (other parts from reference TRBV28 and TRBJ2-4): DVKVTQSSRYLVKRTGEKVFLECVQDMDHENMFWYRQDPGLGLRLIYFSYDVKMKEKGDIPEGYSVSREKKERFSLILESASTNQTSMYLCASSGDAGVDPPAKNIQYFGAGTRLSVL.

This chain joins TRBV13 and TRBJ1-1; TCRdb's D gene call, TRBD1, goes unchecked for lack of DNA. The germline V gene has CDR1 PRHDT and CDR2 FYEKMQ (reference sequence). CDR3 length: 14 amino acids. CDR3 loop: CASSHPGAPAEAFF.

This chain links TRBV28 with TRBJ2-5; TCRdb picks TRBD1, but there is no DNA to check that call. This CDR3 contains 11 residues. CDR1 and CDR2 from the germline V gene are MDHEN and SYDVKM. This CDR3 is CATAGSETQYF. Based on the CDR3 plus reference TRBV28 and TRBJ2-5, the full variable domain is DVKVTQSSRYLVKRTGEKVFLECVQDMDHENMFWYRQDPGLGLRLIYFSYDVKMKEKGDIPEGYSVSREKKERFSLILESASTNQTSMYLCATAGSETQYFGPGTRLLVL.

The V and J genes are TRBV29-1 and TRBJ2-5; TCRdb calls TRBD2, which cannot be checked without DNA. The germline gives CDR1 SQVTM, CDR2 ANQGSEA. The CDR3 has 13 residues. CDR3 sequence reads: CSVASGDGETQYF.

The rearrangement joins TRBV4-2 to TRBJ1-2. This CDR3 has 16 amino acids. From germline, CDR1 is LGHNA and CDR2 YNFKEQ. CDR3 protein: CASSQERPTRGYGYTF.

The J gene is TRBJ2-7, the V gene TRBV20-1; with no DNA, the TCRdb D assignment of TRBD1 cannot be verified. Germline V gene sequence: CDR1 DFQATT, CDR2 SNEGSKA (reference sequence). CDR3 length equals 14 residues. This chain's CDR3 is CSASSTGDYYEQYF.

The V and J genes are TRBV20-1 and TRBJ2-7; the TRBD2 assignment by TCRdb is unverifiable without DNA. The CDR3 is made up of 13 amino acids. The V gene's germline CDR1 is DFQATT and CDR2 SNEGSKA (reference sequence). CDR3 protein: CSARAGGTYEQYF.

V is TRBV7-9 and J is TRBJ2-1; TCRdb names TRBD1, which stays unverified in the absence of DNA. The CDR3 sequence is 15 residues long. CDR1 and CDR2 (germline): SEHNR, FQNEAQ (reference sequence). CDR3 sequence reads: CASSLGTGPYNEQFF.

V gene TRBV7-9 combines with J gene TRBJ1-1. Per germline, CDR1 SEHNR and CDR2 FQNEAQ (reference sequence). This CDR3 is 14 amino acids long. This chain's CDR3 is CASSLVMVNTEAFF.

This chain uses TRBV29-1 with TRBJ2-2; TCRdb's D call of TRBD1 is untestable without DNA. The germline V gene encodes CDR1 SQVTM and CDR2 ANQGSEA. The length of the CDR3 is 12 residues. CDR3: CSVEGDPGELFF.

This sequence joins TRBV27 and TRBJ1-2; lacking DNA, the TRBD1 call made by TCRdb goes unchecked. Germline lookup yields CDR1 MNHEY and CDR2 SMNVEV (reference sequence). The CDR3 sequence is 15 residues long. The CDR3 sequence is CASSLEGTPNYGYTF.

The V and J genes are TRBV19 and TRBJ2-2; the TCRdb D gene call, TRBD1, has no DNA to confirm it. Looked up from germline, CDR1 is LNHDA and CDR2 is SQIVND (reference sequence). This CDR3 region has 15 residues. This CDR3 is CASRRGTGNFGELFF. Supplemented by reference TRBV19 and TRBJ2-2, the full variable domain reads DGGITQSPKYLFRKEGQNVTLSCEQNLNHDAMYWYRQDPGQGLRLIYYSQIVNDFQKGDIAEGYSVSREKKESFPLTVTSAQKNPTAFYLCASRRGTGNFGELFFGEGSRLTVL.

The chain joins TRBV19 to TRBJ2-2; TCRdb lists TRBD1, though no DNA is available to test this call. Germline assignment: CDR1 LNHDA and CDR2 SQIVND (reference sequence). The CDR3 spans 17 residues. The CDR3 sequence: CASSILPGRGNTGELFF.

This chain uses TRBV7-2 with TRBJ2-7; the D call from TCRdb, TRBD2, cannot be confirmed without DNA. The CDR3 covers 14 residues. CDR1 and CDR2 (germline): SGHTA, FQGNSA. The CDR3: CASSPAGGTYEQYF.

V and J are TRBV6-5 and TRBJ1-1; as DNA is missing, the TRBD1 call by TCRdb cannot be tested. CDR1 is MNHEY and CDR2 is SVGAGI in the germline V gene. CDR3 length equals 13 residues. CDR3 loop: CASRRTGNTEAFF.

J is TRBJ2-1 and V is TRBV6-5; TCRdb's D call, TRBD2, is unchecked because there is no DNA. The CDR3 totals 16 residues. Per germline, CDR1 MNHEY and CDR2 SVGAGI. The CDR3: CASSYEGLAGNHEQFF.

This chain uses TRBV15 with TRBJ1-2; the D call from TCRdb, TRBD1, cannot be confirmed without DNA. CDR3 length: 14 amino acids. Germline-derived CDR1 and CDR2 are LNHNV and YYDKDF (reference sequence). The CDR3 spells CATSRRTGEYGYTF.

The chain is built from TRBV7-6 and TRBJ1-1; TCRdb calls TRBD1, which cannot be checked without DNA. The CDR3 runs 15 residues. Germline loops: CDR1 SGHVS, CDR2 FNYEAQ. The CDR3 spells CASSLAGRGTTEAFF.

J is TRBJ2-5 and V is TRBV28; without DNA, the TCRdb call of TRBD1 cannot be checked. CDR3 length: 16 amino acids. In germline, CDR1 is MDHEN, CDR2 SYDVKM. This CDR3 is CASSPGGSGDQETQYF.

The chain recombines TRBV29-1 with TRBJ2-2; absent DNA, TCRdb's TRBD1 call cannot be checked. CDR3 length equals 12 residues. Germline lookup yields CDR1 SQVTM and CDR2 ANQGSEA. CDR3 in amino acids: CSVVRGTGELFF.

The chain recombines TRBV20-1 with TRBJ2-3; TCRdb's D call of TRBD1 is untestable without DNA. The CDR3 loop spans 13 amino acids. The germline gives CDR1 DFQATT, CDR2 SNEGSKA (reference sequence). CDR3 residues: CSARPPATDTQYF.

The CDR3 spells CASSATSGTTDTQYF. The rearrangement joins TRBV2 to TRBJ2-3; no DNA is available, so the TRBD2 call from TCRdb remains unchecked. The CDR3 is made up of 15 amino acids. CDR1 and CDR2 from the germline V gene are SNHLY and FYNNEI. Based on the CDR3 plus reference TRBV2 and TRBJ2-3, the full variable domain is EPEVTQTPSHQVTQMGQEVILRCVPISNHLYFYWYRQILGQKVEFLVSFYNNEISEKSEIFDDQFSVERPDGSNFTLKIRSTKLEDSAMYFCASSATSGTTDTQYFGPGTRLTVL.

CDR3 region: CASSLRVGLAGDLTDTQYF. The chain recombines TRBV28 with TRBJ2-3; TCRdb outputs TRBD2, but without DNA this stays unchecked. This CDR3 is built from 19 residues. CDR1 and CDR2 from the germline V gene are MDHEN and SYDVKM.

The V call is TRBV28, the J call TRBJ2-7; there is no DNA to check the TCRdb D call of TRBD2. The length of the CDR3 is 17 residues. Germline CDR1 reads MDHEN; CDR2 reads SYDVKM. CDR3 in amino acids: CASSSHGLAGVDHEQYF.

V usage is TRBV10-3 and J usage is TRBJ2-1; TCRdb's D gene call, TRBD1, goes unchecked for lack of DNA. Germline CDR1 ENHRY, CDR2 SYGVKD. There are 15 residues in the CDR3. The CDR3 loop reads CAISESRGRYNEQLF.